One sample yielded the 28 T cell receptor beta chains listed below, sequenced in a study of regulatory T cells in long-lasting Graves disease. The time point was: newly diagnosed GD, antithyroid drugs for less than 3 months. The TCR library was made from RNA that had been extracted from PBMCs in TRIzol. Construction of the TCR beta libraries employed iRepertoire HTBI primers in conjunction with Arm-PCR of CDR3 regions. TCRdb passed the multiplex PCR reads through MiXCR, listing each CDR3 protein once. The sample lists about 220,000 distinct CDR3 sequences, roughly 19% seen once, with about 11% in the top ten. These same data were also listed under a study on T cells in Graves' hyperthyroidism and ophthalmopathy.

Sample: peripheral blood mononuclear cells (PBMCs), taken at new diagnosis, from a patient treated with antithyroid drugs. These receptors were collected from a woman under 40 with Graves disease.

The gene calls are TRBV30 and TRBJ1-2, with 7 bases fitting TRBD1. The CDR3 spans 14 residues. The germline V gene encodes CDR1 GTSNPN and CDR2 SVGIG (reference sequence). The junction had 13 bases not matched to a gene; V was cut back by 5 bases and J by 7 bases. This CDR3 is CAWRGTRQGVGYTF. DNA of the CDR3: TGTGCCTGGCGTGGAACCCGACAGGGTGTTGGCTACACCTTC.

This clonotype was recorded at least ten times. V usage is TRBV5-1 and J usage is TRBJ2-7; a weak D match, TRBD1 (6 bases). Trimming cost V 5 bases and J 3 bases, with 12 bases left between them. Germline V lookup: CDR1 SGHRS, CDR2 YFSETQ. This CDR3 region has 13 residues. In DNA form, the CDR3 reads TGCGCCAGCAGTCGGGACACCTACTACGAGCAGTACTTC. Protein product: CASSRDTYYEQYF.

This clonotype was seen a handful of times. This sequence joins TRBV27 and TRBJ1-2, with 8 bases fitting TRBD1. Germline V gene lookup returns CDR1 MNHEY and CDR2 SMNVEV (reference sequence). The J segment lost 3 bases and the V segment lost 5 bases, leaving 8 bases of the junction unmatched. This CDR3 contains 15 residues. CDR3 nucleotides: TGTGCCAGCAGTCCCCGACAGGGGCCCTACTATGGCTACACCTTC. Its translation: CASSPRQGPYYGYTF.

This clonotype has a count of ten or more. This sequence joins TRBV19 and TRBJ2-3; 15 nucleotides align to TRBD2. Germline CDR1 and CDR2: LNHDA and SQIVND (reference sequence). The CDR3 totals 23 residues. The trim removed 4 bases at V and 0 bases at J, leaving 20 bases unmatched. CDR3 DNA: TGTGCCAGTAGTAGAAGCCTTCGCCGATCCGGGACTAGCGGGAGGCCTAGCACAGATACGCAGTATTTT. As protein: CASSRSLRRSGTSGRPSTDTQYF.

This clonotype was seen repeatedly, ten times or more. This chain uses TRBV12-3 or TRBV12-4 with TRBJ1-1; no clear D. Trimming removed 6 bases at V and 0 bases at J, with 11 bases between. The length of the CDR3 is 14 residues. The CDR3 loop reads CASRNGGMNTEAFF. The CDR3, as DNA: TGTGCCAGCAGAAATGGCGGTATGAACACTGAAGCTTTCTTT.

This clonotype was detected many times. V and J are TRBV30 and TRBJ1-1, with D maybe TRBD1 (6 bases). The CDR3 has 14 residues. Germline CDR1 reads GTSNPN; CDR2 reads SVGIG (reference sequence). Trimming removed 4 bases at V and 10 bases at J, with 22 bases between. CDR3 protein: CAWTQAQGGGRAFF. The CDR3 region has the DNA TGTGCCTGGACCCAAGCACAGGGAGGGGGGAGAGCTTTCTTT.

This rearrangement joins TRBV9 to TRBJ2-7; 8 nucleotides line up with TRBD2. The germline gives CDR1 SGDLS, CDR2 YYNGEE. Trimming cost V 0 bases and J 2 bases; bases outside gene matches: 1. The CDR3 totals 14 residues. As DNA, the CDR3 is TGTGCCAGCAGCGTAGGGGGACTAGCCTACGAGCAGTACTTC. Translation gives CASSVGGLAYEQYF.

For this clonotype: A much more abundant neighbour one base away suggests this may be a read error. This chain joins TRBV2 and TRBJ2-1; 14 bases agree with TRBD2. Judging by the DNA end, TRBJ2-5 fits better; the J call may be wrong. Germline CDR1 reads SNHLY; CDR2 reads FYNNEI. There are 17 residues in the CDR3. CDR3 amino acids: CAVYTGTSGRSPETQYF. For the CDR3, the DNA is TGTGCCGTATATACCGGGACTAGCGGGAGATCCCCAGAGACCCAGTACTTC.

The chain employs TRBV6-2 or TRBV6-3 and TRBJ2-3, with TRBD1 matching over 10 bases. The CDR3 loop spans 16 amino acids. Germline loops: CDR1 MNHEY, CDR2 SVGEGT. The trim removed 6 bases at V and 5 bases at J, leaving 11 bases unmatched. The CDR3 nucleotides read TGTGCCAGCAGGCCGGCCGGGACAGGGGCCCGAGATACGCAGTATTTT. Its protein product is CASRPAGTGARDTQYF.

The chain links TRBV12-3 or TRBV12-4 to TRBJ1-5, with a tentative D call TRBD1 (6 bases). The V gene lost 10 bases and the J gene lost 0 bases, with 19 bases spanning the gap. This CDR3 spans 16 amino acids. CDR3 sequence: CATRIGGHNSNQPQHF. In nucleotides, the CDR3 is TGTGCCACGCGAATCGGGGGACATAATAGCAATCAGCCCCAGCATTTT.

The V call is TRBV19, the J call TRBJ2-1; 9 nucleotides agree with TRBD2. The CDR3 consists of 17 residues. Trimming cost V 5 bases and J 0 bases; bases outside gene matches: 8. Germline V CDR1 and CDR2: LNHDA, SQIVND (reference sequence). The CDR3 nucleotides are TGTGCCAGTAGTCAGTGGGCGGGAGGGGGCTCCTACAATGAGCAGTTCTTC. Amino acid sequence: CASSQWAGGGSYNEQFF.

This clonotype appeared many times. The rearrangement links TRBV12-3 or TRBV12-4 to TRBJ2-2; TRBD2 matches at 7 bases. The CDR3 has 17 residues. With 3 bases clipped from V and 4 bases from J, the junction kept 11 bases outside the gene matches. The chain's CDR3 is CASSFSPSGDSTGELFF. CDR3 coding DNA: TGTGCCAGCAGTTTTTCCCCTAGCGGTGACAGCACCGGGGAGCTGTTTTTT.

This clonotype was observed many times. The chain has TRBV7-9 and TRBJ1-1; 9 bases align to TRBD1. V lost 8 bases and J lost 1; bases outside the gene matches: 8. Per the germline V gene, CDR1 is SEHNR and CDR2 is FQNEAQ (reference sequence). This CDR3 is 15 amino acids long. This CDR3 reads CASASPDRGNTEAFF. CDR3 coding DNA: TGTGCCAGCGCCTCGCCGGACAGGGGGAACACTGAAGCTTTCTTT.

This clonotype was detected only a few times. Being one base from a much bigger clone, this may be a read error. This chain joins TRBV30 and TRBJ1-1; D may be TRBD1 (6 bases). The CDR3 sequence is 16 residues long. The ends were cut back, 1 base at V and 5 bases at J, with 20 bases in the middle. Germline loops: CDR1 GTSNPN, CDR2 SVGIG (reference sequence). The CDR3 region has the DNA TGTGCCTGGAGTGGCGCAGCTACAGGGAGAGGGACTGAAGCTTTCTTT. Its protein product is CAWSGAATGRGTEAFF.

The table lists this clonotype with many counts. The V call is TRBV2, the J call TRBJ2-3; 11 bases are a match to TRBD1. The CDR3 is 15 amino acids. V was clipped by 6 bases and J by 2 bases; unmatched bases: 4. CDR1 and CDR2 from the germline V gene are SNHLY and FYNNEI. The CDR3 region is CASSADRGPTDTQYF. DNA of the CDR3: TGTGCCAGCAGCGCGGACAGGGGGCCCACAGATACGCAGTATTTT.

The chain is built from TRBV11-2 and TRBJ1-3; D is unresolved. CDR3 length: 15 amino acids. Per germline, CDR1 SGHAT and CDR2 FQNNGV. V was cut by 2 bases and J by 0 bases, with 8 bases left in between. The CDR3 DNA is TGTGCCAGCAGCTTAAGACACAGCTCTGGAAACACCATATATTTT. This codes for CASSLRHSSGNTIYF.

As concerns this clonotype: Germline and junction disagree at one end, which may indicate a read error. V usage is TRBV3-1 and J usage is TRBJ2-1, with 8 bases fitting TRBD2. The V gene's germline CDR1 is LGHDT and CDR2 YNNKEL (reference sequence). The CDR3 consists of 16 residues. This chain's CDR3 is CASSQDRGGAYSEQFF. DNA for the CDR3: TGTGCCAGCAGCCAAGATCGGGGGGGCGCGTACAGTGAGCAGTTCTTC.

This clonotype was counted at least ten times. The chain has TRBV20-1 and TRBJ2-2; 10 nucleotides agree with TRBD2. The germline gives CDR1 DFQATT, CDR2 SNEGSKA (reference sequence). The CDR3 totals 16 residues. After removal of 1 base from V and 5 bases from J, the junction contained 7 bases not matched to a gene. The CDR3 coding sequence is TGCAGTGCTAGAGCTAGCGGGAGAAAGTTAACCGGGGAGCTGTTTTTT. Its translation: CSARASGRKLTGELFF.

The chain joins TRBV28 to TRBJ2-7; 7 bases are a match to TRBD2. The V segment lost 2 bases and the J segment 6 bases; nucleotides outside the gene matches: 4. This CDR3 is 13 amino acids long. The germline V gene encodes CDR1 MDHEN and CDR2 SYDVKM. CDR3 DNA: TGTGCCAGCAGTTTAGGGGGGGGGGTCGAGCAGTACTTC. Encoded protein: CASSLGGGVEQYF. The full variable domain, its missing parts supplied by reference TRBV28 and TRBJ2-7, is DVKVTQSSRYLVKRTGEKVFLECVQDMDHENMFWYRQDPGLGLRLIYFSYDVKMKEKGDIPEGYSVSREKKERFSLILESASTNQTSMYLCASSLGGGVEQYFGPGTRLTVT.

This clonotype was observed at least ten times. This chain links TRBV10-3 with TRBJ1-5, with D unclear. V was shortened by 2 bases and J by 3 bases, with 11 bases between the two germline ends. CDR1 is ENHRY, CDR2 SYGVKD, per germline. This CDR3 is 15 amino acids long. Here the CDR3 DNA reads TGTGCCATCAGTGAGAGGCAGCCTGACAATCAGCCCCAGCATTTT. Protein product: CAISERQPDNQPQHF.

This clonotype was counted many times. J is TRBJ2-5 and V is TRBV6-2 or TRBV6-3; D uncertain. Per germline, CDR1 MNHEY and CDR2 SVGEGT. The V end was cut by 6 bases, the J end by 1 base, with 12 bases between. CDR3 length: 14 residues. The CDR3 sequence is CASSPTNSQETQYF. CDR3 nucleotides: TGTGCCAGCAGCCCTACCAACTCCCAAGAGACCCAGTACTTC.

In its sample, this clonotype was seen many times. CDR3 in amino acids: CASSQYLRASGEETQYF. The CDR3 bases are TGTGCCAGCAGCCAGTATCTCAGGGCTAGCGGGGAGGAGACCCAGTACTTC. The chain combines TRBV4-2 with TRBJ2-5, with 9 nucleotides matching TRBD2. CDR3 length equals 17 residues. Germline CDR1 is LGHNA and CDR2 is YNFKEQ. The ends lost 3 bases at V and 5 bases at J; junction bases unmatched: 13.

This clonotype was observed a few times. The chain links TRBV5-1 to TRBJ1-6; D unresolved. CDR1 SGHRS and CDR2 YFSETQ come from the germline V gene. CDR3 length: 16 amino acids. V lost 4 bases and J 6 bases, leaving 17 bases between the germline ends. The DNA for the CDR3 is TGCGCCAGCAGCCCTAGGGCAGTAGGACTTAATTCACCCCTCCACTTT. Translating gives CASSPRAVGLNSPLHF.

This clonotype was detected many times. V usage is TRBV12-3 or TRBV12-4 and J usage is TRBJ2-7; D gene uncertain. The CDR3 is 13 residues long. Trimming left V 5 bases short and J 6 bases short, with 14 bases between. The CDR3 nucleotides read TGTGCCAGCAGTCCATCTAGAGCCGGCGAGCAGTACTTC. This translates into CASSPSRAGEQYF.

This clonotype was counted at least ten times. One junction end disagrees with the germline gene, perhaps due to a read error. The chain employs TRBV5-1 and TRBJ2-7, with D hard to call. The CDR3 is made up of 13 amino acids. Per germline, CDR1 SGHRS and CDR2 YFSETQ. The CDR3 region is CASSLAATYEQYF. In nucleotides, the CDR3 is TGTGCCAGCAGCTTGGCCGCCACCTACGAGCAGTACTTC.

The genes are TRBV19 and TRBJ2-3; unclear D gene. In germline, CDR1 is LNHDA, CDR2 SQIVND (reference sequence). Between the trimmed V and J ends, which lost 3 bases and 5 bases, there was a span of 3 bases. The CDR3 extends over 11 amino acids. CDR3 sequence: CASSIKDTQYF. CDR3 coding DNA: TGTGCCAGTAGTATCAAAGATACGCAGTATTTT.

This clonotype has ten or more counts. This sequence joins TRBV29-1 and TRBJ1-4; D may be TRBD1 (5 bases). The CDR3 loop spans 15 amino acids. With 0 bases removed from V and 0 bases from J, the gap between germline ends came to 8 bases. Germline loops: CDR1 SQVTM, CDR2 ANQGSEA. This CDR3 reads CSVEDLGATNEKLFF. CDR3 bases: TGCAGCGTTGAAGATCTAGGGGCAACTAATGAAAAACTGTTTTTT.

This clonotype occurred a few times. A read error may explain this, as a much larger clone is one base away. The chain joins TRBV20-1 to TRBJ1-2; 10 nucleotides agree with TRBD1. CDR3 length equals 14 residues. The V gene end was trimmed by 3 bases and the J gene end by 8 bases; junction bases not matched to a gene: 9. Looked up from germline, CDR1 is DFQATT and CDR2 is SNEGSKA (reference sequence). The CDR3 DNA reads TGCAGTGCTAGTCTAGCGGACAGGGGGAAAGGCTACACCTTC. Protein sequence: CSASLADRGKGYTF.